This TCR beta chain is drawn from a study of shared clonotypes between healthy human individuals. The CDR3 sequence is 15 residues long. The J segment lost 5 bases and the V segment lost 5 bases, leaving 10 bases of the junction unmatched. Germline values: CDR1 MNHEY, CDR2 SVGAGI. Produced via immunoSEQ multiplex PCR; TCRdb's table is partial and in-frame only. The repertoire has about 1.1 million clones, roughly 74% of them found once; the top ten carry roughly 0.56%. Donation came from healthy HIV-negative adults that had no recent acute infections or vaccinations. The origin of this receptor is a man aged 18 to 29 in good health. Some clones in this sample may be carry-over from other donors' samples. The chain combines TRBV6-5 with TRBJ2-7; 9 nucleotides agree with TRBD1. Sequencing input: memory CD4+ T cells from PBMCs. Subset in this sample: CD45RA-negative fraction. CDR3 nucleotides: TGTGCCAGCAGTATCCCGGGACAGGGTTATCACGAGCAGTACTTC. Residues: CASSIPGQGYHEQYF.